This record concerns one TCR beta chain sequence. The antigen remains unidentified. This CDR3 region has 16 residues. V gave up 4 bases and J gave up 7 bases, with 19 bases separating them. Germline V CDR1 and CDR2: SEHNR, FQNEAQ (reference sequence). The entry originates in a study of cytomegalovirus exposure and HLA in healthy donors. About the research overall: The Caucasian-associated ancestry cluster contained 75% to 85% of the approximately 420 genotyped donors. Whole-study results and caveats: Through in vitro validation, a few CMV-associated chains were shown to be specific for CMV antigens.

Vbeta (60) and Jbeta (13) primers were used in the PCR. Sequenced by immunoSEQ multiplex PCR; TCRdb stores in-frame clones only, minus some. The repertoire holds about 160,000 clones, roughly 77% seen once, with about 4% in the top ten. The sample comprised PBMCs. This chain connects TRBV7-9 to TRBJ1-4, with a possible D match to TRBD1 (6 bases). The clonotype originates from a human donor in good health. CDR3 sequence reads: CASSSTRGAVSEKLFF. The CDR3 DNA is TGTGCCAGCAGCTCCACCCGGGGGGCTGTAAGTGAAAAACTGTTTTTT.